The rows below give T cell receptor beta chains drawn from one sample of a study of T cell changes during pregnancy in multiple sclerosis. Produced via immunoSEQ multiplex PCR; TCRdb's table is partial and in-frame only. The repertoire holds tens of thousands of clones, with 85% to 95% as singletons. The specimen was peripheral blood, collected in the second trimester of pregnancy. The receptor set was obtained from a female donor with multiple sclerosis, enrolled in a pregnancy study. Each CDR3 is given with its conserved first and last residue. D genes are given only for firm matches. Not every row has a clone size; where given, it reads once, few, many or a size class.

V gene	D gene	clone size	J gene	CDR3 protein	CDR3 DNA
TRBV6-6	-	-	TRBJ2-3	CASSLLDYTQYF	TGTGCCAGCAGCCTTCTAGATTATACGCAGTATTTT
TRBV5-1	TRBD2	-	TRBJ2-1	CASSSKTSGGKYNEQFF	TGCGCCAGCAGCTCGAAGACTAGCGGGGGGAAATACAATGAGCAGTTCTTC
TRBV15	TRBD1	-	TRBJ2-7	CATSSQDRADEQYF	TGTGCCACCAGCAGCCAGGACAGGGCCGACGAGCAGTACTTC
TRBV15	TRBD2	-	TRBJ2-5	CATTHHGTSTETQYF	TGTGCCACCACCCATCACGGGACTAGCACAGAGACCCAGTACTTC
TRBV19	-	-	TRBJ2-1	CASSWGAYNEQFF	TGTGCCAGTAGTTGGGGGGCCTACAATGAGCAGTTCTTC
TRBV9	-	-	TRBJ1-6	CASSVGNVGEAPLHF	TGTGCCAGCAGCGTAGGTAATGTCGGGGAGGCACCCCTCCACTTT
TRBV4-1	TRBD2	-	TRBJ2-5	CASSHPGLAGGPNKETQYF	TGCGCCAGCAGCCATCCCGGACTAGCGGGGGGACCTAATAAAGAGACCCAGTACTTC
TRBV19	TRBD1	-	TRBJ1-6	CASSTRQGATSYNSPLHF	TGTGCCAGTAGTACGAGACAGGGGGCGACGTCCTATAATTCACCCCTCCACTTT
TRBV7-8	-	-	TRBJ1-5	CASSHPGLNQPQHF	TGTGCCAGCAGCCACCCGGGACTAAATCAGCCCCAGCATTTT
TRBV9	-	-	TRBJ1-1	CASSGTGMANTEAFF	TGTGCCAGCAGCGGCACAGGGATGGCGAACACTGAAGCTTTCTTT
TRBV7-6	-	-	TRBJ1-5	CASSLAGTPDQPQHF	TGTGCCAGCAGCTTGGCCGGGACACCCGATCAGCCCCAGCATTTT
TRBV10-3	-	-	TRBJ1-1	CAISVSGQGIRAFF	TGTGCCATCAGCGTCTCTGGGCAGGGGATTAGGGCTTTCTTT
TRBV5-4	TRBD2	-	TRBJ2-3	CASSSDPGGTDTQYF	TGTGCCAGCAGCTCGGACCCGGGAGGGACAGATACGCAGTATTTT
TRBV20-1	-	-	TRBJ2-7	CSARRTYEQYF	TGCAGTGCTAGACGTACCTACGAGCAGTACTTC
TRBV5-6	TRBD1	-	TRBJ1-2	CASSPGDRRAHFYGYTF	TGTGCCAGCAGCCCCGGGGACAGGCGGGCCCATTTCTATGGCTACACCTTC
TRBV6-5	-	once	TRBJ2-2	CASSYRRAGELFF	TGTGCCAGCAGTTACCGCCGAGCTGGGGAGCTGTTTTTT
TRBV11-3	-	-	TRBJ1-1	CASSLGGGNTEAFF	TGTGCCAGCAGCTTAGGAGGGGGGAACACTGAAGCTTTCTTT
TRBV19	TRBD1	-	TRBJ1-1	CASSIGGWTGVTEAFF	TGTGCCAGTAGTATAGGGGGATGGACAGGGGTCACTGAAGCTTTCTTT
TRBV25-1	-	-	TRBJ2-2	CASSDVGGANTGELFF	TGTGCCAGCAGTGATGTAGGTGGGGCAAACACCGGGGAGCTGTTTTTT
TRBV6-4	-	-	TRBJ2-3	CASSAGRDSTDTQYF	TGTGCCAGCAGTGCGGGGCGGGATAGCACAGATACGCAGTATTTT
TRBV4-1	-	-	TRBJ1-2	CASSQDLQGNYGYTF	TGCGCCAGCAGCCAAGATCTACAGGGTAACTATGGCTACACCTTC
TRBV29-1	TRBD1	once	TRBJ1-5	CSASDRAGQPQHF	TGCAGCGCCTCGGACAGGGCGGGCCAGCCCCAGCATTTT
TRBV11-2	TRBD2	-	TRBJ2-7	CASSLVSSGGAHEQYF	TGTGCCAGCAGCTTAGTTAGTAGCGGGGGGGCCCACGAGCAGTACTTC
TRBV5-4	TRBD1	-	TRBJ1-2	CASTKDRGYQGYTF	TGTGCCAGCACCAAGGACAGGGGGTACCAGGGCTACACCTTC
TRBV18	TRBD2	-	TRBJ2-3	CASPATIAGGLTDTQYF	TGTGCCAGCCCAGCCACCATAGCGGGAGGGTTAACAGATACGCAGTATTTT
TRBV11-2	-	-	TRBJ2-2	CASSLGGGGELFF	TGTGCCAGCAGCTTAGGGGGAGGCGGGGAGCTGTTTTTT
TRBV23-1	-	-	TRBJ2-5	CASSDGSGGSQETQYF	TGCGCCAGCAGCGACGGGTCCGGCGGGTCCCAAGAGACCCAGTACTTC
TRBV5-6	TRBD1	once	TRBJ1-1	CASSSIPGQLNTEAFF	TGTGCCAGCAGCTCAATACCGGGACAGTTGAACACTGAAGCTTTCTTT
TRBV7-2	-	-	TRBJ2-3	CASSLARFTAISQGDTQYF	TGTGCCAGCAGCTTAGCGCGGTTTACGGCTATCTCCCAAGGAGATACGCAGTATTTT
TRBV6-5	-	-	TRBJ1-3	CASSSIRASGNTIYF	TGTGCCAGCAGTTCGATCAGGGCTTCTGGAAACACCATATATTTT
TRBV4-1	-	-	TRBJ2-7	CASSQDGGAYEQYF	TGCGCCAGCAGCCAAGATGGAGGGGCCTACGAGCAGTACTTC
TRBV29-1	TRBD1	-	TRBJ1-1	CSARTGLYTEAFF	TGCAGCGCCCGGACAGGTCTCTACACTGAAGCTTTCTTT
TRBV5-1	-	-	TRBJ1-1	CASSSHRAWGTEAFF	TGCGCCAGCAGCTCCCACAGGGCATGGGGCACTGAAGCTTTCTTT
TRBV6-1	-	-	TRBJ2-7	CASRNGGTGAYEQYF	TGTGCCAGCAGGAATGGGGGGACGGGGGCCTACGAGCAGTACTTC
TRBV2	-	-	TRBJ1-1	CASTPLTLNTEAFF	TGTGCCAGCACACCGCTGACACTTAACACTGAAGCTTTCTTT
TRBV19	TRBD1	-	TRBJ1-5	CASTNNLGQGIREQPQHF	TGTGCCAGTACCAACAATCTGGGACAGGGAATTCGCGAACAGCCCCAGCATTTT
TRBV9	-	-	TRBJ2-1	CASSPRENEQFF	TGTGCCAGCAGCCCCAGGGAAAATGAGCAGTTCTTC
TRBV6-1	TRBD1	-	TRBJ1-4	CASSAWTGVANEKLFF	TGTGCCAGCAGTGCGTGGACAGGGGTAGCTAATGAAAAACTGTTTTTT
TRBV4-2	-	-	TRBJ1-5	CASSHSFRDTNQPQHF	TGTGCCAGCAGCCATAGTTTCCGGGACACAAATCAGCCCCAGCATTTT
TRBV6-6	-	-	TRBJ1-3	CASRPDPYSGNTIYF	TGTGCCAGCAGACCCGATCCCTACTCTGGAAACACCATATATTTT
TRBV7-9	TRBD1	-	TRBJ1-2	CASSPPGQVVGGYTF	TGTGCCAGCAGCCCCCCGGGACAGGTTGTTGGTGGCTACACCTTC
TRBV7-9	-	-	TRBJ2-7	CASTGDNEQYF	TGTGCCAGCACAGGGGACAACGAGCAGTACTTC
TRBV7-2	TRBD1	-	TRBJ1-3	CASSPSGQGAMGNTIYF	TGTGCCAGCAGCCCGAGTGGACAGGGGGCGATGGGAAACACCATATATTTT
TRBV9	-	-	TRBJ1-6	CASNPGGVRSPLHF	TGTGCCAGCAACCCCGGCGGGGTAAGGTCACCCCTCCACTTT
TRBV9	TRBD2	-	TRBJ2-3	CASSVEGGRADTQYF	TGTGCCAGCAGCGTAGAGGGAGGGCGGGCAGATACGCAGTATTTT
TRBV10-3	-	-	TRBJ2-7	CAISEHREGAYEQYF	TGTGCCATCAGTGAGCACAGGGAAGGGGCCTACGAGCAGTACTTC
TRBV2	-	-	TRBJ1-1	CASIKGEGTEAFF	TGTGCCAGCATCAAAGGCGAGGGAACTGAAGCTTTCTTT
TRBV5-4	-	-	TRBJ1-2	CASSLGVDSGYTF	TGTGCCAGCAGCTTGGGGGTGGACAGTGGCTACACCTTC
TRBV27	TRBD2	-	TRBJ2-5	CASSLYSGGAGQTQYF	TGTGCCAGCAGTTTATATAGCGGGGGGGCCGGGCAGACCCAGTACTTC